This section outlines one T cell receptor beta chain sequence together with its context. Its antigen is as yet unknown. The data were taken from a study of early T cells in non-severe SARS-CoV-2 infection. Study overall: Bulk RNA taken from unsorted whole blood was sequenced, leaving chains unpaired. The study, taken as a whole, reports: Comparison of clonotypes with VDJdb favored anti-spike CD8 responses while missing private and CD4 specificities.

Attached unique molecular identifiers marked individual cDNA molecules. A single record per CDR3 protein comes from TCRdb applying MiXCR to the 5' RACE reads. Of around 86,000 distinct CDR3 sequences in the sample, roughly 15% were seen once. The CDR3 has 14 amino acids. Germline CDR1 and CDR2: LGHDT and YNNKEL (reference sequence). Trimming pared 2 bases from V and 5 bases from J, leaving 11 bases between. The chain recombines TRBV3-1 with TRBJ2-3; D gene ambiguous. Sample: whole blood. This TCR was sampled from an adult who was a healthcare worker with PCR-confirmed SARS-CoV-2 infection or an uninfected control (not recorded which). The chain's CDR3 is CASSQSNWEDTQYF. The CDR3, as DNA: TGTGCCAGCAGCCAAAGTAATTGGGAAGATACGCAGTATTTT.